This paragraph covers one TCR beta chain sequence. The antigen remains unidentified. V shed 5 bases and J shed 5 bases, with 10 bases lying between them. The CDR3 totals 13 residues. Germline CDR1 reads SGHTA; CDR2 reads FQGTGA. Nashville, Tennessee was home to all donors, who were Caucasian adults. The data were produced by immunoSEQ multiplex PCR, yet TCRdb's version contains in-frame clones alone and is incomplete. The table lists approximately 2,000,000 clones, around 92% of them singletons, with 0.37% in the top ten. This sample is part of a study of shared clonotypes between healthy human individuals. General observations from the study: Generally, estimated richness proved larger in naive subsets than it did in memory subsets.

This clonotype originated in a man aged 18 to 30 in good health. Some clones in this sample may be carry-over from other donors' samples. Sequenced input: naive CD4+ T cells from PBMCs. Subset reported: CD45RA+ positively selected. This rearrangement joins TRBV7-3 to TRBJ1-5; possible D gene TRBD1, 5 bases. The CDR3 spells CASSQDTDQPQHF. Written as DNA, the CDR3 is TGTGCCAGCAGCCAGGACACGGATCAGCCCCAGCATTTT.